The rows below give T cell receptor beta chains drawn from one sample of a study of control samples from healthy donors and cancer patients. The protocol was immunoSEQ multiplex PCR, while the TCRdb copy is restricted to in-frame clones and leaves out a portion. This sample yields around 130,000 clones, of which just over 90% are seen a single time; 1.7% belongs to the top ten. Input material: PBMCs. The receptors were gathered from a man in his forties or fifties with head and neck cancer. Both conserved end residues are part of each CDR3. D genes are given only for firm matches. The listing skips clone size in some rows; elsewhere it reads once, few, many or a size class.

J gene: TRBJ2-1; V gene: TRBV15; clone size: few; D gene: .; CDR3 protein: CATSREVAIQFF; CDR3 DNA: TGTGCCACCAGCAGAGAGGTCGCAATACAGTTCTTC
J gene: TRBJ1-5; V gene: TRBV5-6; clone size: once; D gene: .; CDR3 protein: CASSLQGGPQHF; CDR3 DNA: TGTGCCAGCAGCTTACAGGGAGGGCCCCAGCATTTT
J gene: TRBJ2-1; V gene: TRBV4-2; clone size: .; D gene: TRBD2; CDR3 protein: CASSQELAGGEQFF; CDR3 DNA: TGTGCCAGCAGCCAAGAACTAGCGGGGGGGGAGCAGTTCTTC
J gene: TRBJ1-1; V gene: TRBV10-1; clone size: .; D gene: .; CDR3 protein: CASSEICHRGNTEAFF; CDR3 DNA: TGCGCCAGCAGTGAGATTTGCCACAGAGGGAACACTGAAGCTTTCTTT
J gene: TRBJ1-3; V gene: TRBV6-2/TRBV6-3; clone size: .; D gene: .; CDR3 protein: CASSHGNTIYF; CDR3 DNA: TGTGCCAGCAGCCACGGGAACACCATATATTTT
J gene: TRBJ1-5; V gene: TRBV4-2; clone size: .; D gene: .; CDR3 protein: CASSQDLNQPQHF; CDR3 DNA: TGTGCCAGCAGCCAAGATTTGAATCAGCCCCAGCATTTT
J gene: TRBJ2-2; V gene: TRBV14; clone size: .; D gene: .; CDR3 protein: CASSQDHGHTGELFF; CDR3 DNA: TGTGCCAGCAGCCAAGACCACGGACACACCGGGGAGCTGTTTTTT
J gene: TRBJ1-3; V gene: TRBV7-9; clone size: .; D gene: .; CDR3 protein: CASSPMVDGNTIYF; CDR3 DNA: TGTGCCAGCAGCCCTATGGTGGATGGAAACACCATATATTTT
J gene: TRBJ1-4; V gene: TRBV19; clone size: once; D gene: .; CDR3 protein: CATAGAREKLFF; CDR3 DNA: TGTGCCACTGCAGGGGCTCGTGAAAAACTGTTTTTT
J gene: TRBJ2-1; V gene: TRBV11-3; clone size: .; D gene: .; CDR3 protein: CASSLGRGHEYNEQFF; CDR3 DNA: TGTGCCAGCAGCTTAGGCCGCGGGCACGAGTACAATGAGCAGTTCTTC
J gene: TRBJ2-4; V gene: TRBV5-1; clone size: .; D gene: .; CDR3 protein: CASSFGDSLAKNIQYF; CDR3 DNA: TGCGCCAGCAGCTTTGGGGATTCTTTAGCCAAAAACATTCAGTACTTC
J gene: TRBJ1-5; V gene: TRBV30; clone size: .; D gene: TRBD1; CDR3 protein: CAWAGQGRGPQHF; CDR3 DNA: TGTGCCTGGGCCGGACAGGGAAGAGGGCCCCAGCATTTT
J gene: TRBJ2-3; V gene: TRBV15; clone size: .; D gene: TRBD2; CDR3 protein: CATAGGGTDTQYF; CDR3 DNA: TGTGCCACCGCGGGCGGGGGTACAGATACGCAGTATTTT
J gene: TRBJ1-2; V gene: TRBV19; clone size: .; D gene: .; CDR3 protein: CASSRDGANYGYTF; CDR3 DNA: TGTGCCAGTAGTAGGGACGGAGCTAACTATGGCTACACCTTC
J gene: TRBJ2-7; V gene: TRBV10-3; clone size: .; D gene: .; CDR3 protein: CAISPVGGRYEQYF; CDR3 DNA: TGTGCCATCAGCCCCGTAGGGGGAAGGTACGAGCAGTACTTC
J gene: TRBJ2-7; V gene: TRBV5-6; clone size: .; D gene: .; CDR3 protein: CASSFYRGSSYEQYF; CDR3 DNA: TGTGCCAGCAGCTTTTATAGGGGAAGCTCCTACGAGCAGTACTTC
J gene: TRBJ2-1; V gene: TRBV5-5; clone size: .; D gene: .; CDR3 protein: CASSFPGGHNEQFF; CDR3 DNA: TGTGCCAGCAGCTTTCCGGGGGGCCACAATGAGCAGTTCTTC
J gene: TRBJ1-4; V gene: TRBV19; clone size: .; D gene: .; CDR3 protein: CASIGKGSSTNEKLFF; CDR3 DNA: TGTGCCAGTATTGGGAAGGGCTCTTCAACTAATGAAAAACTGTTTTTT
J gene: TRBJ1-5; V gene: TRBV2; clone size: .; D gene: .; CDR3 protein: CATSVEGNNQPQHF; CDR3 DNA: TGTGCCACCTCAGTAGAGGGAAACAATCAGCCCCAGCATTTT
J gene: TRBJ1-2; V gene: TRBV5-1; clone size: .; D gene: TRBD1; CDR3 protein: CASSLDQGGSDGYTF; CDR3 DNA: TGCGCCAGCAGCTTGGACCAGGGGGGATCGGATGGCTACACCTTC
J gene: TRBJ1-1; V gene: TRBV5-1; clone size: once; D gene: .; CDR3 protein: CASSLVYRGRNTEAFF; CDR3 DNA: TGCGCCAGCAGCTTGGTGTATCGGGGAAGGAACACTGAAGCTTTCTTT
J gene: TRBJ1-4; V gene: TRBV27; clone size: .; D gene: .; CDR3 protein: CASSQRITVGKLFF; CDR3 DNA: TGTGCCAGCAGCCAGCGGATTACCGTTGGAAAACTGTTTTTT
J gene: TRBJ1-2; V gene: TRBV29-1; clone size: .; D gene: .; CDR3 protein: CSVRLNAGRYGYTF; CDR3 DNA: TGCAGCGTTCGCCTCAACGCAGGGCGCTATGGCTACACCTTC
J gene: TRBJ2-7; V gene: TRBV6-5; clone size: .; D gene: .; CDR3 protein: CASSYSIGGLYEQYF; CDR3 DNA: TGTGCCAGCAGTTACTCTATTGGGGGACTCTACGAGCAGTACTTC
J gene: TRBJ1-5; V gene: TRBV4-3; clone size: .; D gene: .; CDR3 protein: CASSQDAMVLGPQHF; CDR3 DNA: TGCGCCAGCAGCCAAGATGCAATGGTTTTGGGGCCCCAGCATTTT
J gene: TRBJ1-2; V gene: TRBV7-2; clone size: once; D gene: TRBD1; CDR3 protein: CASSSFGQGAGGYTF; CDR3 DNA: TGTGCCAGCAGCTCATTTGGACAGGGGGCAGGCGGCTACACCTTC
J gene: TRBJ1-4; V gene: TRBV2; clone size: once; D gene: TRBD1; CDR3 protein: CASSEGQGAPEEKLFF; CDR3 DNA: TGTGCCAGCAGTGAGGGACAGGGGGCACCGGAAGAAAAACTGTTTTTT
J gene: TRBJ2-2; V gene: TRBV7-2; clone size: .; D gene: TRBD1; CDR3 protein: CASSLYRGDTGELFF; CDR3 DNA: TGTGCCAGCAGCTTATACAGGGGGGACACCGGGGAGCTGTTTTTT
J gene: TRBJ1-2; V gene: TRBV7-9; clone size: .; D gene: .; CDR3 protein: CASSLSWDGYTF; CDR3 DNA: TGTGCCAGCAGCTTATCCTGGGATGGCTACACCTTC